This T cell receptor (beta chain) was obtained from a study of CD8 T cells in Susac syndrome. After extraction with the RNeasy kit, about 0.45 to 1 ug of the RNA was reverse transcribed using random hexamers. TCRdb reprocessed the immunoSEQ multiplex PCR reads with MiXCR, giving one entry per CDR3 protein. The sample includes around 200,000 distinct CDR3 sequences, approximately 95% of them seen just once. The source material was CD4+ T cells from PBMCs. This receptor was obtained from a human donor with multiple sclerosis.

The CDR3 here is CASTRTSGEETQYF. CDR3 DNA: TGTGCCAGCACCCGTACTAGCGGGGAAGAGACCCAGTACTTC. The J gene is TRBJ2-5, the V gene TRBV6-6; 10 nucleotides align to TRBD2. J lost 3 bases, V lost 7 bases, and 5 bases had no gene match. This CDR3 is 14 amino acids long. Per the germline V gene, CDR1 is MNHNY and CDR2 is SVGAGI (reference sequence).